Listed below are T cell receptor beta chains from one sample, sequenced in a study of human thymus T cells. Assay used: immunoSEQ multiplex PCR; TCRdb lists only in-frame clones, some missing. The table includes approximately 70,000 clones, around 95% detected once. Sequenced input: thymus tissue. All receptors come from a girl less than two years old with a congenital heart defect but otherwise immunologically healthy. The CDR3 runs from the conserved cysteine through the conserved F or W. The D gene is left open where the match is weak. Some rows have no size entry. The others give once, few or many, or a class for an expanded clone.

v_gene	d_gene	abundance	j_gene	CDR3nt	CDR3aa
TRBV6-4	-	-	TRBJ2-7	TGTGCCAGCAGTGACTCGGAAGGCTACTACGAGCAGTACTTC	CASSDSEGYYEQYF
TRBV5-1	TRBD2	-	TRBJ2-1	TGCGCCAGCAGCGTTCTTGGAGCGGGGTCCTACAATGAGCAGTTCTTC	CASSVLGAGSYNEQFF
TRBV18	-	-	TRBJ1-3	TGTGCCAGCTCACCACTGCGGACGAATACTGGAAACACCATATATTTT	CASSPLRTNTGNTIYF
TRBV5-1	-	-	TRBJ1-4	TGCGCCAGCAGCCCACGGACAGCAACTAATGAAAAACTGTTTTTT	CASSPRTATNEKLFF
TRBV9	-	-	TRBJ1-1	TGTGCCAGCAGCGTAGGGGGAGGGGTTATGAACACTGAAGCTTTCTTT	CASSVGGGVMNTEAFF
TRBV28	-	-	TRBJ1-1	TGTGCCAGCAGTCCTCCCCGTGGGGCAGGGTTGAACACTGAAGCTTTCTTT	CASSPPRGAGLNTEAFF
TRBV11-1	-	-	TRBJ1-2	TGTGCCAGCAGCTCGGGATCTCTGTATGGCTACACCTTC	CASSSGSLYGYTF
TRBV4-3	-	-	TRBJ1-5	TGCGCCAGCAGCCAAGAGATTCCCAAAGGGGGCAATCAGCCCCAGCATTTT	CASSQEIPKGGNQPQHF
TRBV21-1	-	-	TRBJ1-2	TGTGCCAGCAGCAACCGACAGCCTCCCTATAACTATGGCTACACCTTC	CASSNRQPPYNYGYTF
TRBV4-3	-	once	TRBJ1-2	TGCGCCAGCAGCCAAGCAGATTGTTGTGGGACCTATGGCTACACCTTC	CASSQADCCGTYGYTF
TRBV5-1	-	once	TRBJ1-2	TGCGCCAGCAGCTTGAAAGGTCTAAGCTATGGCTACACCTTC	CASSLKGLSYGYTF
TRBV6-1	-	-	TRBJ2-7	TGTGCCAGCACCTCATGGGCAGGAAGCTCCTACGAGCAGTACTTC	CASTSWAGSSYEQYF
TRBV11-2	-	-	TRBJ1-1	TGTGCCAGCAGCCGTTCCCATTCCCGGGACCCGAGGCACACTGAAGCTTTCTTT	CASSRSHSRDPRHTEAFF
TRBV5-1	TRBD2	-	TRBJ2-7	TGCGCCAGCAGGCTTCCGGGACTAGCAAACGAGCAGTACTTC	CASRLPGLANEQYF
TRBV7-6	TRBD1	-	TRBJ1-2	TGTGCCAGCAGCCCGATGGGGTACCGCCCAGGGGGTAACTATGGCTACACCTTC	CASSPMGYRPGGNYGYTF
TRBV27	-	-	TRBJ1-2	TGTGCCAGCAGTTTATCTACCCGAGGACAGAGAAACTATGGCTACACCTTC	CASSLSTRGQRNYGYTF
TRBV18	TRBD1	-	TRBJ1-3	TGTGCCAGCTCACCACCGGGACAGCATACTGGAAACACCATATATTTT	CASSPPGQHTGNTIYF
TRBV21-1	-	-	TRBJ2-1	TGTGCCAGCAGTACCCCGTCCCTTAGCGGGGTTAGCGATGAGCAGTTCTTC	CASSTPSLSGVSDEQFF
TRBV28	-	-	TRBJ1-2	TGTGCCAGCAGTTTTGGTGGACAGTTGCGACCCCTACGTCCCTTGCTCTATGGCTACACCTTC	CASSFGGQLRPLRPLLYGYTF
TRBV27	-	-	TRBJ2-2	TGTGCCAGCAGTTTGTCCCACATGAACACCGGGGAGCTGTTTTTT	CASSLSHMNTGELFF
TRBV20-1	-	-	TRBJ1-2	TGCAGTGCTAAGGACCCCCCTTGCTACACCTTC	CSAKDPPCYTF
TRBV16	-	once	TRBJ1-4	TGTGCCAGCACCCCGGGGCCAACTAATGAAAAACTGTTTTTT	CASTPGPTNEKLFF
TRBV9	-	-	TRBJ2-1	TGTGCCAGCAGCGTACGTCTAGAGGGAGTGGCGAATGAGCAGTTCTTC	CASSVRLEGVANEQFF
TRBV5-1	TRBD2	-	TRBJ2-6	TGCGCCAGCAGCTTGGACCGACTAGCGGGAGCCATCTCAGCCTCTGGGGCCAACGTCCTGACTTTC	CASSLDRLAGAISASGANVLTF